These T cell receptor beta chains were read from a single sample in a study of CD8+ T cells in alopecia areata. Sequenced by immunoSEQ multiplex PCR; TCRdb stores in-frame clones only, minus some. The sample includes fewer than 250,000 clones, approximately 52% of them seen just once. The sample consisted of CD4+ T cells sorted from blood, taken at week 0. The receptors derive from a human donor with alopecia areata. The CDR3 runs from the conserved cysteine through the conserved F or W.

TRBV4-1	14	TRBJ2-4	CASSQGPTDRIQYF
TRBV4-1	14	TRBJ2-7	CASSQDGTLYEQYF
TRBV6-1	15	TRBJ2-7	CASRVNRGSLYEQYF
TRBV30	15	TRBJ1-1	CAWSGHYRGFTEAFF
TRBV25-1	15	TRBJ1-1	CASSEMSRRGAEAFF
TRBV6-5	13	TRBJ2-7	CASSQLGPNQEYF
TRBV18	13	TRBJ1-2	CASSPNMADGYTF
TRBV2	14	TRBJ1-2	CASSVDTGGRGYTF
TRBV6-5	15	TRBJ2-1	CASSRTSGFYNEQFF
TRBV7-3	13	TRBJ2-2	CASSLGSTGELFF
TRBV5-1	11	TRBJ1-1	CASSLGPDRIF
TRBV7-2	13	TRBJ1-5	CASSLDRDQPQHF
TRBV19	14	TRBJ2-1	CASRTGQTYNEQFF
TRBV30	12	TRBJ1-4	CAWRGGDEKLFF